This entry lists 4 T cell receptor beta chains sequenced from one sample in a study of shared clonotypes between healthy human individuals (dated by TCRdb to the early 2020s). Library preparation employed the immunoSEQ multiplex PCR assay. The table was pulled from immuneACCESS by TCRdb, which kept in-frame rearrangements only. Such tables lose some clones; where checked, under half of the loss comes from unresolved V genes, and the rest has no known cause. This sample holds roughly 760,000 clones; roughly 70% were observed only once. 1.5% to 2% of the sample rests with the top ten. Sequencing used memory CD4+ T cells sorted from blood. Sample cell subset or site, as interpreted from the label and publication: CD45RA-negative fraction. Every receptor here comes from a woman aged 25 to 39 in good health.

V and J are TRBV5-1 and TRBJ1-2; 9 positions agree with TRBD1. Germline CDR1 and CDR2: SGHRS and YFSETQ. The CDR3 runs to 14 residues. Germline trimming cut 6 bases from V and 4 bases from J; bases unmatched to any gene: 7. CDR3 sequence: CASNRDRDLYGYTF. In DNA, the CDR3 is TGCGCCAGCAACCGGGACAGGGACCTCTATGGCTACACCTTC.

V and J are TRBV11-1 and TRBJ2-7; weak D call: TRBD1 (5 bases). Between the trimmed V and J ends, which lost 0 bases and 5 bases, there was a span of 17 bases. CDR1 and CDR2 (germline): SGHAT, FQDESV (reference sequence). CDR3 length: 16 residues. The CDR3 region has the DNA TGTGCCAGCAGCTTAGCGCTAGGGGTTGGTACGGACGAGCAGTACTTC. The encoded protein is CASSLALGVGTDEQYF.

This clone was found a few times. The chain uses TRBV11-2 and TRBJ2-2; 8 positions match TRBD1. CDR1 is SGHAT and CDR2 is FQNNGV in the germline V gene. CDR3 size: 16 residues. With 5 bases clipped from V and 7 bases from J, the junction kept 12 bases outside the gene matches. CDR3 nucleotides: TGTGCCAGCAGCCCCAGCTTGACAGGGGCTGGCGGGGAGCTGTTTTTT. Translating it yields CASSPSLTGAGGELFF. Combining the CDR3 with reference TRBV11-2 and TRBJ2-2 gives the whole variable domain EAGVAQSPRYKIIEKRQSVAFWCNPISGHATLYWYQQILGQGPKLLIQFQNNGVVDDSQLPKDRFSAERLKGVDSTLKIQPAKLEDSAVYLCASSPSLTGAGGELFFGEGSRLTVL.

This clone appeared a few times. This rearrangement joins TRBV30 to TRBJ1-4; D uncertain. The CDR3 spans 17 residues. Trimming left V 3 bases short and J 8 bases short, with 25 bases between. Germline V gives CDR1 GTSNPN, CDR2 SVGIG (reference sequence). The DNA for the CDR3 is TGTGCCTGGAGGGGCTGGATGGCGGAGGGAGATGGAGAAAAACTGTTTTTT. Protein sequence: CAWRGWMAEGDGEKLFF.